In its sample, the clone carrying this TCR beta chain is medium-sized (0.01 to 0.1%). The antigen is unknown. The junction does not match germline at one end; this may be a read error. The data stem from a study of a mutant IDH1 vaccine in newly diagnosed glioma. Per germline, CDR1 MNHNY and CDR2 SVGAGI (reference sequence). The CDR3 is made up of 14 amino acids. The time point was: week 5, during vaccination. Each dose of the vaccine consisted of 300 ug of mutant IDH1 20-mer peptide, with topical imiquimod. Assay used: immunoSEQ multiplex PCR; TCRdb lists only in-frame clones, some missing. The sample holds 60,000 or so clones; about 86% are singletons and the top ten take around 7.4%.

Sequencing used PBMCs, obtained from a glioma patient whose treatment included an IDH1 peptide vaccine. The chain uses TRBV6-6 and TRBJ2-7, with 7 bases identical to TRBD1. The sequence was collected from a woman between 45 and 65 years old with glioma. Here the CDR3 reads CASSNQRFDRVRGF. The CDR3 DNA is TGTGCCAGCAGTAACCAACGATTCGACCGCGTCAGGGGGTTC.